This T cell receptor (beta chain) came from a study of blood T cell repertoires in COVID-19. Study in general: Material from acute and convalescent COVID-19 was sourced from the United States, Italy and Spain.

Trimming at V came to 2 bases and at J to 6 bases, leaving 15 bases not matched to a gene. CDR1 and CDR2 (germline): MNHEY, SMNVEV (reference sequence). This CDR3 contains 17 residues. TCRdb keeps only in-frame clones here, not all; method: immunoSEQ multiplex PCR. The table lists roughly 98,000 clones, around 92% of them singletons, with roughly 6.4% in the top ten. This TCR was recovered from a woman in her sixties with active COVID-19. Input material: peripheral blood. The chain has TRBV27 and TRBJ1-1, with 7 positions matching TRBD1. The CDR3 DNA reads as TGTGCCAGCAGTTTACTAACAGGGGTAAATGTTGGGGCTGAAGCTTTCTTT. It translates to CASSLLTGVNVGAEAFF.